One TCR beta chain is described in this entry. The antigen is unknown. CDR1 is SGHTA and CDR2 is FQGNSA in the germline V gene. The length of the CDR3 is 19 residues. Trimming shortened V by 3 bases and J by 2 bases, and 26 bases separated the two germline ends. TCRdb keeps only in-frame clones here, not all; method: immunoSEQ multiplex PCR. The data show approximately 74,000 clones, with about 82% seen just once and 2.9% held by the top ten. The data were obtained in a study of T cell responses to AZD1222 COVID-19 vaccine. Whole-study findings and limits: Donor demographics were predominantly white British with a female majority; clonal diversity may be underestimated.

The starting material was peripheral blood, obtained on day 0 of AZD1222 vaccination. This sequence was found in an adult in good health. This chain connects TRBV7-2 to TRBJ2-7; either TRBD1 or TRBD2 may supply D (5 bases each). The CDR3 sequence: CASSFRWGIGHPEAYEQYF. In DNA form, the CDR3 reads TGTGCCAGCAGCTTCCGGTGGGGTATTGGACACCCGGAGGCCTACGAGCAGTACTTC.